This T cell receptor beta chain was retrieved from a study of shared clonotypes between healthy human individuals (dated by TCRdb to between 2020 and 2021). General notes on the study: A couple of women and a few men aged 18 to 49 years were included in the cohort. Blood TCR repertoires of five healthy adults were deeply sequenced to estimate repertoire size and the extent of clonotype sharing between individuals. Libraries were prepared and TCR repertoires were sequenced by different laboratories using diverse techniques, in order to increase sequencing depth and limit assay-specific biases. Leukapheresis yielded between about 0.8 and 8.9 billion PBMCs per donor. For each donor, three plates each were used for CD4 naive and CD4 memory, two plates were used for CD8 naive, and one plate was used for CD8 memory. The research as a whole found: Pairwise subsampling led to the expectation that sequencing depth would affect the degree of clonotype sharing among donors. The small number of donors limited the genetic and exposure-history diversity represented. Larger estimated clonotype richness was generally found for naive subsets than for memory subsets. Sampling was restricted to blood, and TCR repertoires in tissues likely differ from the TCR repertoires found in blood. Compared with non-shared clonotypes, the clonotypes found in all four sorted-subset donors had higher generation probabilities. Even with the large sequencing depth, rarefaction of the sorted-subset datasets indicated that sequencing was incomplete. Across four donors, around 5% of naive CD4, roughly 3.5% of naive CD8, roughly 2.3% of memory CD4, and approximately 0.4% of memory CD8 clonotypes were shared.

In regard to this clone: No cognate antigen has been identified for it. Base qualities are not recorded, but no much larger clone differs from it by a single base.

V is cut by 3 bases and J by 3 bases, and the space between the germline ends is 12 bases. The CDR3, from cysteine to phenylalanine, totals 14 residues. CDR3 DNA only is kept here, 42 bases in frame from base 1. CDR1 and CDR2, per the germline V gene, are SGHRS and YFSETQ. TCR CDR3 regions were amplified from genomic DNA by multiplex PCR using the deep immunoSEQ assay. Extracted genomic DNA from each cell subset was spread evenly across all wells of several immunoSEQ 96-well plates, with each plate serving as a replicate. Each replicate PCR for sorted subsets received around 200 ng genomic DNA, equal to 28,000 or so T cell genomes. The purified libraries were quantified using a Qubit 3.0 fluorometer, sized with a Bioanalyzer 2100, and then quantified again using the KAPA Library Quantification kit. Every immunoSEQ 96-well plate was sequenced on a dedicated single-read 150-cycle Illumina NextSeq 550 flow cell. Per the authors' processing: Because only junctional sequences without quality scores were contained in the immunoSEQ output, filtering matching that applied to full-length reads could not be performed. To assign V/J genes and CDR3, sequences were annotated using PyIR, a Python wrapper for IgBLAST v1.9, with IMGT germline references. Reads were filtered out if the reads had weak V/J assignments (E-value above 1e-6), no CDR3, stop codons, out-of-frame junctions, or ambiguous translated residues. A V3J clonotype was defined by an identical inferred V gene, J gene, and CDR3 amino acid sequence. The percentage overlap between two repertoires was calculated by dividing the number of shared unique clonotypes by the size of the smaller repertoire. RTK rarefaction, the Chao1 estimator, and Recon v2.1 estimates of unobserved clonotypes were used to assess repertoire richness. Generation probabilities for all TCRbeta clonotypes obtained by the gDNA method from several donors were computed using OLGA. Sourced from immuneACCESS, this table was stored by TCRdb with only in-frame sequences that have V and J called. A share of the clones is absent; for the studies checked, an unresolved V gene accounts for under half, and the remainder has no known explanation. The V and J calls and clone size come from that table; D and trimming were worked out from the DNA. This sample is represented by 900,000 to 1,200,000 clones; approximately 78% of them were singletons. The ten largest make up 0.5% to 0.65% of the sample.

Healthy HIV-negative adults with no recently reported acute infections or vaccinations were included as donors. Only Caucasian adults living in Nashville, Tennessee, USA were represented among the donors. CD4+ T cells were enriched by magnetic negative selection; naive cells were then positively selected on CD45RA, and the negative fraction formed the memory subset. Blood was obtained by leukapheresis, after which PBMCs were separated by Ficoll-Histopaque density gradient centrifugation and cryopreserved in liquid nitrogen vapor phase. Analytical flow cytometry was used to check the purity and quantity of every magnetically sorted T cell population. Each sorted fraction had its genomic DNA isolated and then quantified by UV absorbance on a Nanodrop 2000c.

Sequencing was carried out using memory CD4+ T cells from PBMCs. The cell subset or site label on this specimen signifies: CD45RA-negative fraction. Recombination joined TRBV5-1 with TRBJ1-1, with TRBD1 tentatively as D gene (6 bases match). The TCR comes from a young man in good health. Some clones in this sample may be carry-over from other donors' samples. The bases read TGCGCCAGCAGCTCGCTACAGGGAGACACTGAAGCTTTCTTT. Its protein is CASSSLQGDTEAFF.